These T cell receptor beta chains were read from a single sample in a study of cytomegalovirus exposure and HLA in healthy donors. Clones were sequenced by immunoSEQ multiplex PCR, and TCRdb holds only the in-frame ones, with some missing. This sample has about 200,000 clones, with 80% to 90% found just once. The sample taken for sequencing was PBMCs. Receptors originate from a woman aged 25 to 39 in good health and CMV-seronegative. The CDR3 runs from the conserved cysteine through the conserved F or W. D genes are given only for firm matches. Clone size is shown for a subset of rows, as once, few, many or a class of expanded clone.

TGTGCCAGCAGTGAAACGGGTCCGAACACTGAAGCTTTCTTT	CASSETGPNTEAFF	NA	TRBV6-1	TRBJ1-1	NA	14
TGCGCCAGCAGCTACGGGGACAGAAGATACAATGAGCAGTTCTTC	CASSYGDRRYNEQFF	TRBD1	TRBV5-1	TRBJ2-1	once	15
TGTGCCAGCAGTTTACAGGGACAGTCCACTAACTATGGCTACACCTTC	CASSLQGQSTNYGYTF	TRBD1	TRBV6-5	TRBJ1-2	NA	16
TGTGCCAGCAGCCCCTACCACTCTGGAAACACCATATATTTT	CASSPYHSGNTIYF	NA	TRBV6-5	TRBJ1-3	NA	14
TGCGCCAGCAGCTACTATACAGGGGGGGAGCAGTACTTC	CASSYYTGGEQYF	TRBD1	TRBV5-1	TRBJ2-7	NA	13
TGTGCAAGTCGCTTGGCTGGGACTAGCCTACTAAAGGGGGGTGAGCAGTTCTTC	CASRLAGTSLLKGGEQFF	NA	TRBV12-2	TRBJ2-1	NA	18
TGTGCCAGCAGCTCCCGGGGGGCCCAGTGGGAGACCCAGTACTTC	CASSSRGAQWETQYF	NA	TRBV13	TRBJ2-5	NA	15
TGTGCCAGTAGTATAGATTTTCCGGAGACCCAGTACTTC	CASSIDFPETQYF	NA	TRBV19	TRBJ2-5	NA	13
TGTGCCAGTAGTATTCGAACTAGCGGGGGCTACGAGCAGTACTTC	CASSIRTSGGYEQYF	TRBD2	TRBV19	TRBJ2-7	NA	15
TGTGCCAGCACAGGGGACAGGGTCGAGCCAACTGAAGCTTTCTTT	CASTGDRVEPTEAFF	TRBD1	TRBV6-1	TRBJ1-1	few	15
TGTGCCAGCAGTGAGTGGGGGGAGGACGAGCAGTACTTC	CASSEWGEDEQYF	NA	TRBV25-1	TRBJ2-7	NA	13
TGTGCCATCAGTCCCGGGGGGGTAGCTAACTATGGCTACACCTTC	CAISPGGVANYGYTF	NA	TRBV10-3	TRBJ1-2	NA	15
TGTGCCAGCAGTCTTCGGGGAGGATACAATCAGCCCCAGCATTTT	CASSLRGGYNQPQHF	NA	TRBV28	TRBJ1-5	NA	15
TGCGCCAGCAGCTACTCTAGCGGGAGCACAGATACGCAGTATTTT	CASSYSSGSTDTQYF	TRBD2	TRBV5-1	TRBJ2-3	NA	15
TGTGCCAGCAGATCAGTGCTCGGGTCTGGCGACACTGAAGCTTTCTTT	CASRSVLGSGDTEAFF	NA	TRBV25-1	TRBJ1-1	NA	16
TGTGCCAGCAGCTTGGAGGTTTGCAAGACAGGGGTTCGGCATCAGCCCCAGCATTTT	CASSLEVCKTGVRHQPQHF	TRBD1	TRBV5-6	TRBJ1-5	NA	19
TGCGCCAGCAGCCAATTCTCCATCAGACAGGTCTACGAGCAGTACTTC	CASSQFSIRQVYEQYF	NA	TRBV4-1	TRBJ2-7	NA	16
TGTGCCAGCAGCCGTAGCTTGGTTGAAAAACTGTTTTTT	CASSRSLVEKLFF	NA	TRBV14	TRBJ1-4	few	13
TGCGCCAGCAGCTTGGAACAGGGCGGCGGCTACACCTTC	CASSLEQGGGYTF	NA	TRBV5-1	TRBJ1-2	few	13
TGTGCCAGCAGTTCGGAGGCACTTCGCACAGATACGCAGTATTTT	CASSSEALRTDTQYF	NA	TRBV25-1	TRBJ2-3	NA	15
TGTGCCAGCACTTATTCGGACAGGGCGCGTCAGCCCCAGCATTTT	CASTYSDRARQPQHF	TRBD1	TRBV2	TRBJ1-5	NA	15
TGTGCCAGCAGTCAAGAAACAGGGAACACTGAAGCTTTCTTT	CASSQETGNTEAFF	NA	TRBV27	TRBJ1-1	NA	14
TGTGCCGACGAACACTCCAGGGCCTATGGCTACACCTTC	CADEHSRAYGYTF	NA	TRBV21-1	TRBJ1-2	few	13
TGTGCCAGCAGCTTAAGATGGACAGGGGACACTGAAGCTTTCTTT	CASSLRWTGDTEAFF	TRBD1	TRBV7-8	TRBJ1-1	NA	15
TGCGCCAGCAGCTTAGCGGCGCGGGAGACCCAGTACTTC	CASSLAARETQYF	NA	TRBV5-1	TRBJ2-5	NA	13
TGTGCCAGCACCAAACTACGGGAGGACGCCCGCTATGGCTACACCTTC	CASTKLREDARYGYTF	NA	TRBV27	TRBJ1-2	NA	16
TGCGCCAGCAGCCCGGACAGGGTCGCGTACGAGCAGTACTTC	CASSPDRVAYEQYF	TRBD1	TRBV5-1	TRBJ2-7	NA	14
TGCGCCAGCAGCCAAGGACTGCGCTACGAGCAGTACTTC	CASSQGLRYEQYF	NA	TRBV4-1	TRBJ2-7	once	13
TGCGCCAGCAGCTGGGAGTCCGAGCAGTACTTC	CASSWESEQYF	NA	TRBV5-1	TRBJ2-7	once	11
TGTGCCAGCAGCCCCCAGGGAGCGGGGGGTTCATACAATGAGCAGTTCTTC	CASSPQGAGGSYNEQFF	TRBD2	TRBV7-3	TRBJ2-1	NA	17
TGTGCCAGCAGGCAAACGGGACAGGGGTTGGCAGATGGCTACACCTTC	CASRQTGQGLADGYTF	TRBD1	TRBV6-4	TRBJ1-2	NA	16
TGTGCCATCAGCCCATTGCCGGGACAGGGAAACGAGCAGTACTTC	CAISPLPGQGNEQYF	TRBD1	TRBV10-3	TRBJ2-7	NA	15
TGTGCCAGCAGCTACAGCGGGACCCCCAATGAGCAGTTCTTC	CASSYSGTPNEQFF	TRBD2	TRBV7-9	TRBJ2-1	NA	14
TGCGCCAGCAGCCACCTCCTGGGACAGGGGCGAGGCTACACCTTC	CASSHLLGQGRGYTF	TRBD1	TRBV4-1	TRBJ1-2	NA	15
TGCGCCAGCAGCCCCCCACTCAGCCAGGGCGTTCCCTATGGCTACACCTTC	CASSPPLSQGVPYGYTF	NA	TRBV4-1	TRBJ1-2	once	17
TGCAGTGCTAGAGTCTACTACGAGCAGTACTTC	CSARVYYEQYF	NA	TRBV20-1	TRBJ2-7	NA	11
TGCGCCAGCAGCCTCTGGACAGGTTGGGGTCCCGGGGAGCTGTTTTTT	CASSLWTGWGPGELFF	TRBD1	TRBV5-1	TRBJ2-2	NA	16
TGTGCCAGCAGCCCCCAGGACAGGTTCGGCGAGCAGTACTTC	CASSPQDRFGEQYF	TRBD1	TRBV11-2	TRBJ2-7	NA	14
TGCGCCAGCAGTTCAACGGCGGGAGTGGGCACAGATACGCAGTATTTT	CASSSTAGVGTDTQYF	TRBD2	TRBV10-1	TRBJ2-3	NA	16
TGCGCCAGCACGACAGGGACGAACACTGAAGCTTTCTTT	CASTTGTNTEAFF	TRBD1	TRBV5-1	TRBJ1-1	few	13
TGCAGCGTTACAGGGGGGTACTATGGCTACACCTTC	CSVTGGYYGYTF	TRBD1	TRBV29-1	TRBJ1-2	once	12
TGTGCCAGCTCGAGGGTAATGAACACTGAAGCTTTCTTT	CASSRVMNTEAFF	NA	TRBV2	TRBJ1-1	NA	13
TGTGCCAGCAGCCCCACCCTGGGGGCAGGGAGCAACACCGGGGAGCTGTTTTTT	CASSPTLGAGSNTGELFF	NA	TRBV7-8	TRBJ2-2	NA	18
TGCGCCAGCAGCTTGGCTGGGACAGGGGGCGCCTACGAGCAGTACTTC	CASSLAGTGGAYEQYF	TRBD1	TRBV5-1	TRBJ2-7	few	16
TGCAGCGTGGACAGGGGGAGCACTGAAGCTTTCTTT	CSVDRGSTEAFF	TRBD1	TRBV29-1	TRBJ1-1	NA	12
TGCGCCAGCAGCCAAGGGGGACTAGCGGGGCAAACGGGGGAGCAGTACTTC	CASSQGGLAGQTGEQYF	TRBD2	TRBV4-1	TRBJ2-7	NA	17